This T cell receptor beta chain was identified during a study of identical twins. Germline V gene lookup returns CDR1 SNHLY and CDR2 FYNNEI. This CDR3 region has 13 residues. Trimming shortened V by 7 bases and J by 10 bases, and 16 bases separated the two germline ends. TCRdb processed the 5' RACE reads anew with MiXCR; each CDR3 protein has one entry. In the table there are approximately 620,000 distinct CDR3 sequences, 8% to 9% of which are singletons. This clonotype was seen a few times. The antigen remains undetermined. Broader study findings: Zero-insertion results could be subject to partial confounding by invariant MAIT and iNKT cells. Beta out-of-frame sequences showed weaker excess twin sharing. The models systematically underestimated how much out-of-frame TCR alpha was shared in monozygotic twins.

Another study also made use of these data, one on yellow fever vaccine responses in identical twins. According to that study: Reported findings indicate that twins' vaccine T cell responses seemed partially convergent, partially personalized.

The material sequenced was PBMCs. This chain links TRBV2 with TRBJ1-4; D remains unclear. This sequence originates from a woman aged 18-29 years in good health. The CDR3 spells CASTGGSHGKLFF. CDR3 sequence (DNA): TGTGCCAGCACCGGCGGGTCTCACGGAAAACTGTTTTTT. The full variable domain, completed using reference TRBV2 and TRBJ1-4, is EPEVTQTPSHQVTQMGQEVILRCVPISNHLYFYWYRQILGQKVEFLVSFYNNEISEKSEIFDDQFSVERPDGSNFTLKIRSTKLEDSAMYFCASTGGSHGKLFFGSGTQLSVL.